This is a list of T cell receptor beta chains from one sample in a study of blood T cell repertoires in COVID-19. Here immunoSEQ multiplex PCR was the method, and the copy in TCRdb shows in-frame clones only, minus some. The repertoire has 250,000 or so clones, roughly 80% of them found once; the top ten carry roughly 3.6%. The sample was PBMCs or T cells enriched from blood (not recorded which). These receptors all come from a man aged 45 to 65 who had recovered from COVID-19. Each CDR3 is given with its conserved first and last residue. The order of the fields is V gene, J gene, D gene, clone size, CDR3 protein, CDR3 DNA. D genes are given only for firm matches. A row's size may be missing; if present it is once, few, many or a size class.

>TRBV5-1|TRBJ2-3|TRBD2|-
CASRSGVDTQYF
TGCGCCAGCAGAAGCGGGGTAGATACGCAGTATTTT
>TRBV5-4|TRBJ1-2|-|-
CASSLATSRGYTF
TGTGCCAGCAGCTTGGCCACAAGCAGGGGCTACACCTTC
>TRBV28|TRBJ2-1|TRBD1|-
CASRTGAYNEQFF
TGTGCCAGTAGAACAGGGGCCTACAATGAGCAGTTCTTC
>TRBV14|TRBJ2-2|-|-
CASSQGTRGRTGELFF
TGTGCCAGCAGCCAAGGTACCAGGGGTAGGACCGGGGAGCTGTTTTTT
>TRBV9|TRBJ2-1|TRBD2|-
CASSLSGEIYNEQFF
TGTGCCAGCAGCCTCAGCGGGGAAATTTACAATGAGCAGTTCTTC
>TRBV10-1|TRBJ2-2|TRBD2|-
CASTRSGGTGELFF
TGCGCCAGCACCAGGAGCGGGGGCACCGGGGAGCTGTTTTTT
>TRBV5-1|TRBJ2-5|-|-
CASSPGRSGLPIETQYF
TGCGCCAGCAGCCCCGGTCGCTCGGGACTGCCGATAGAGACCCAGTACTTC
>TRBV6-4|TRBJ2-3|-|-
CASSPLATYTDTQYF
TGTGCCAGCAGCCCGCTAGCGACCTACACAGATACGCAGTATTTT
>TRBV12-5|TRBJ2-1|TRBD2|once
CASGLAGLANEQFF
TGTGCTAGTGGTTTGGCGGGACTAGCCAATGAGCAGTTCTTC
>TRBV19|TRBJ2-5|-|-
CASSITRSQETQYF
TGTGCCAGTAGTATAACCAGGTCTCAAGAGACCCAGTACTTC
>TRBV3-1/TRBV3-2|TRBJ1-4|-|-
CASSLPGREGEKLFF
TGTGCCAGCAGCCTTCCGGGCAGGGAGGGTGAAAAACTGTTTTTT
>TRBV2|TRBJ1-2|TRBD1|-
CASTKEGGNSGGYTF
TGTGCCAGCACCAAAGAAGGGGGCAATTCTGGTGGCTACACCTTC
>TRBV7-9|TRBJ2-1|TRBD1|-
CASRPPGQGDNEQFF
TGTGCCAGCAGACCCCCGGGACAGGGGGACAATGAGCAGTTCTTC
>TRBV28|TRBJ1-6|TRBD1|-
CASMEGAGNSPLHF
TGTGCCAGCATGGAGGGGGCAGGCAATTCACCCCTCCACTTT
>TRBV5-1|TRBJ2-1|TRBD2|-
CASSLRGVSGSSYNEQFF
TGCGCCAGCAGCTTGAGGGGGGTAAGCGGGAGCTCCTACAATGAGCAGTTCTTC
>TRBV28|TRBJ2-5|-|-
CASSSNLQTVQETQYF
TGTGCCAGCAGTTCTAACTTACAGACAGTACAAGAGACCCAGTACTTC
>TRBV19|TRBJ1-1|-|-
CASSIETLTGSEAFF
TGTGCCAGTAGTATAGAGACCCTGACGGGGTCTGAAGCTTTCTTT
>TRBV28|TRBJ1-5|-|-
CASSPRGAGNQPQHF
TGTGCCAGCAGTCCCCGCGGGGCAGGTAATCAGCCCCAGCATTTT
>TRBV7-9|TRBJ1-3|TRBD1|-
CASSLGQGSGNTIYF
TGTGCCAGCAGCTTAGGACAGGGGTCTGGAAACACCATATATTTT
>TRBV5-1|TRBJ2-1|TRBD2|-
CASSLELARNEQFF
TGCGCCAGCAGCTTGGAACTAGCGCGGAATGAGCAGTTCTTC
>TRBV6-4|TRBJ2-1|TRBD2|-
CASSDQWVAGGPNEQFF
TGTGCCAGCAGTGATCAATGGGTAGCGGGAGGCCCCAATGAGCAGTTCTTC
>TRBV4-1|TRBJ1-2|TRBD1|-
CASSPTGGAYGYTF
TGCGCCAGCAGCCCAACAGGGGGAGCCTATGGCTACACCTTC
>TRBV10-2|TRBJ1-6|-|-
CASSEHVMRESPLHF
TGCGCCAGCAGTGAACATGTTATGCGGGAATCACCCCTCCACTTT
>TRBV5-1|TRBJ2-3|TRBD2|-
CASSSGGSDTQYF
TGCGCCAGCAGCTCGGGGGGTTCAGATACGCAGTATTTT